These 19 T cell receptor beta chains originate from one sample sequenced in a study of blood T cells in healthy people across ages. With a J-beta primer mix and a sample-barcoded 5' primer, a second PCR ran about 7 to 12 cycles. TCRdb reprocessed the 5' RACE reads via MiXCR and lists one record per CDR3 protein. The profile shows about 1,600,000 distinct CDR3 sequences, around 42% of them singletons. The specimen sequenced was blood. The receptors stem from a woman between 18 and 29 years old in good health.

Worth noting for this clonotype: One end of the junction does not line up with germline, which may come from a read error. DNA for the CDR3: TGTGTCAGCAGCTTAAACGGGGGTTTCACAGATACGCAGTATTTT. It encodes CVSSLNGGFTDTQYF. V gene TRBV13 combines with J gene TRBJ2-3; the D gene is possibly TRBD2 (6 bases). The CDR3 has 15 residues. Per the germline V gene, CDR1 is PRHDT and CDR2 is FYEKMQ (reference sequence).

This clonotype was seen only a few times. The V gene is TRBV24-1, the J gene TRBJ2-3, with 10 nucleotides matching TRBD1. The J segment lost 5 bases and the V segment lost 0 bases, leaving 1 base of the junction unmatched. CDR1 and CDR2 from the germline V gene are KGHDR and SFDVKD. The CDR3 runs to 15 residues. The CDR3 spells CATSDLGTGEDTQYF. CDR3 sequence (DNA): TGTGCCACCAGTGATTTGGGGACAGGGGAAGATACGCAGTATTTT.

This clonotype was detected only a few times. The rearrangement joins TRBV30 to TRBJ1-4; D is unresolved. The germline V and J ends were trimmed by 2 bases and 2 bases, with 9 bases remaining between them. Germline V gene sequence: CDR1 GTSNPN, CDR2 SVGIG (reference sequence). CDR3 length: 14 residues. CDR3 in amino acids: CAWSSMRTNEKLFF. CDR3 DNA: TGTGCCTGGAGTAGTATGAGGACTAATGAAAAACTGTTTTTT.

For this clonotype: One end of the junction fails to match germline, which may point to a read error. This chain joins TRBV7-9 and TRBJ2-5; no reliable D call. CDR3 length equals 16 residues. Germline lookup yields CDR1 SEHNR and CDR2 FQNEAQ (reference sequence). This chain's CDR3 is CASSSLERDLQETKYF. As DNA, the CDR3 is TGTGCCAGCAGCTCCCTCGAACGCGACCTCCAAGAGACCAAGTACTTC. The complete variable domain, with remaining parts taken from reference TRBV7-9 and TRBJ2-5, reads DTGVSQNPRHKITKRGQNVTFRCDPISEHNRLYWYRQTLGQGPEFLTYFQNEAQLEKSRLLSDRFSAERPKGSFSTLEIQRTEQGDSAMYLCASSSLERDLQETKYFGPGTRLLVL.

This CDR3 is CASRNGLAGADTQYF. CDR3 nucleotides: TGTGCCAGCCGCAACGGACTAGCGGGAGCAGATACGCAGTATTTT. V and J are TRBV7-2 and TRBJ2-3; 13 positions match TRBD2. The CDR3 is 15 residues long. V shed 8 bases and J 4 bases; nucleotides not matched to a gene: 6. Germline V gene lookup returns CDR1 SGHTA and CDR2 FQGNSA.

This chain connects TRBV18 to TRBJ2-3; D call uncertain. This CDR3 contains 13 residues. Trimming shortened V by 6 bases and J by 4 bases, and 11 bases separated the two germline ends. Looked up from germline, CDR1 is KGHSH and CDR2 is LQKENI. The CDR3 protein is CASSKVLADTQYF. The CDR3 coding sequence is TGTGCCAGCTCGAAAGTCCTGGCAGATACGCAGTATTTT.

This clonotype appeared a few times. The chain employs TRBV7-7 and TRBJ2-5; D gene ambiguous. V shed 4 bases and J shed 1 base, with 10 bases lying between them. Germline-derived CDR1 and CDR2 are SSHAT and FNYEAQ (reference sequence). CDR3 length: 14 amino acids. CDR3 nucleotide sequence: TGTGCCAGCAGCTCGCACCTTTCCCAAGAGACCCAGTACTTC. It encodes CASSSHLSQETQYF. Based on the CDR3 plus reference TRBV7-7 and TRBJ2-5, the full variable domain is GAGVSQSPRYKVTKRGQDVTLRCDPISSHATLYWYQQALGQGPEFLTYFNYEAQPDKSGLPSDRFSAERPEGSISTLTIQRTEQRDSAMYRCASSSHLSQETQYFGPGTRLLVL.

This clonotype turned up a few times. The chain couples TRBV10-1 to TRBJ2-1; the match to TRBD2 covers 13 bases. The CDR3 covers 15 residues. J gave up 12 bases and V 3 bases, and 8 bases lay outside the gene matches. Germline CDR1 reads WNHNN; CDR2 reads SYGVQD (reference sequence). This CDR3 is CASSDSGTSGTVQFF. The CDR3 DNA reads as TGCGCCAGCAGTGACTCCGGGACTAGCGGGACGGTGCAGTTCTTC.

A few counts support this clonotype. The J gene is TRBJ2-7, the V gene TRBV10-2, with 10 nucleotides matching TRBD2. CDR1 is WSHSY and CDR2 is SAAADI in the germline V gene. The CDR3 sequence is 16 residues long. V was pared by 7 bases and J by 0 bases, with 9 bases of the junction left unmatched. The CDR3 region has the DNA TGCGCCAGCAAAACGACTAGCGGGTTAAGCTCCTACGAGCAGTACTTC. Residues: CASKTTSGLSSYEQYF.

This chain links TRBV7-9 with TRBJ1-2; 7 bases agree with TRBD1. Germline V gene data show CDR1 as SEHNR and CDR2 as FQNEAQ (reference sequence). This CDR3 has 14 residues. V lost 4 bases to trimming and J lost 8 bases; unmatched junction nucleotides: 10. The CDR3 region has the DNA TGTGCCAGCAGCTCAGGGGGTCGGTTCAACGGCTACACCTTC. It translates to CASSSGGRFNGYTF.

There are a few counts of this clonotype. The genes are TRBV6-6 and TRBJ2-7, with 11 bases fitting TRBD2. The germline gives CDR1 MNHNY, CDR2 SVGAGI (reference sequence). V lost 5 bases and J lost 5; bases outside the gene matches: 2. This CDR3 contains 13 residues. CDR3 loop: CASSVTSGNEQYF. Written as DNA, the CDR3 is TGTGCCAGCAGTGTGACTAGCGGGAACGAGCAGTACTTC.

This clonotype was detected only a few times. The chain carries TRBV27 and TRBJ2-1, with D hard to call. Germline V gene lookup returns CDR1 MNHEY and CDR2 SMNVEV (reference sequence). The CDR3 spans 13 residues. V was pared by 4 bases and J by 9 bases, with 13 bases between. The CDR3 sequence is CASSYLERGEQFF. The CDR3 DNA is TGTGCCAGCAGTTACCTCGAGCGTGGTGAGCAGTTCTTC.

The V call is TRBV5-1, the J call TRBJ2-1; 9 bases align to TRBD1. The CDR3 loop spans 15 amino acids. V dropped 4 bases and J dropped 8; count of bases not matched to a gene: 10. Germline CDR1 and CDR2: SGHRS and YFSETQ. The CDR3 nucleotides read TGCGCCAGCAGCCGAGCCGGGACAGGGTCGGATGAGCAGTTCTTC. Translated: CASSRAGTGSDEQFF. The variable domain in full, completed from reference TRBV5-1 and TRBJ2-1, reads KAGVTQTPRYLIKTRGQQVTLSCSPISGHRSVSWYQQTPGQGLQFLFEYFSETQRNKGNFPGRFSGRQFSNSRSEMNVSTLELGDSALYLCASSRAGTGSDEQFFGPGTRLTVL.

This clonotype showed up many times. The chain links TRBV29-1 to TRBJ2-7; 9 bases are shared with TRBD1. With V trimmed by 6 bases and J by 0 bases, 9 bases remained unmatched. This CDR3 spans 15 amino acids. Germline CDR1 SQVTM, CDR2 ANQGSEA. CDR3 in DNA: TGCAGCGTGACCCGGACAGGGGCCCTCTCCTACGAGCAGTACTTC. Translation: CSVTRTGALSYEQYF.

This clonotype came up once. The rearrangement links TRBV4-1 to TRBJ1-5; D unclear. Trimming shortened V by 1 base and J by 11 bases, and 24 bases separated the two germline ends. This CDR3 is built from 17 residues. CDR1 is MGHRA, CDR2 YSYEKL, per germline. The CDR3 loop reads CASSQGLTSGYQETQHF. In DNA form, the CDR3 reads TGCGCCAGCAGCCAAGGCCTGACTAGCGGTTACCAAGAGACCCAGCATTTT.

Regarding this clonotype: A much larger clone lies one base from this, so it may be a read error. The chain has TRBV28 and TRBJ1-2; D ambiguous. The V gene's germline CDR1 is MDHEN and CDR2 SYDVKM. This CDR3 contains 16 residues. CDR3: CVSSLTPRSGFYGYTF. The CDR3 DNA follows: TGTGTCAGCAGTTTAACCCCGCGGAGCGGCTTCTATGGCTACACCTTC.

Regarding this clonotype: One end of the junction varies from germline; a read error may be responsible. The chain carries TRBV7-2 and TRBJ2-3, with TRBD2 matching over 9 bases. This CDR3 region has 17 residues. Germline CDR1 SGHTA, CDR2 FQGNSA. CDR3 sequence reads: CASSLRASGTGTDMQYF. The CDR3 DNA sequence: TGTGCCAGCAGCTTAAGGGCTAGCGGGACTGGCACAGATATGCAGTATTTT.

The V gene is TRBV20-1, the J gene TRBJ2-5; D is uncertain. The CDR3 is made up of 14 amino acids. V was shortened by 3 bases and J by 4 bases, with 15 bases between the two germline ends. Germline V CDR1 and CDR2: DFQATT, SNEGSKA (reference sequence). In DNA, the CDR3 is TGCAGTGCTAGCCAAATACCTATACTAGAGACCCAGTACTTC. Amino acids: CSASQIPILETQYF.

J is TRBJ2-3 and V is TRBV7-3, with TRBD1 matching over 7 bases. Germline values: CDR1 SGHTA, CDR2 FQGTGA. V was pared by 5 bases and J by 0 bases, with 5 bases of the junction left unmatched. The CDR3 length is 15 residues. The CDR3, as DNA: TGTGCCAGCAGCCAGGGGGAACTTAGCACAGATACGCAGTATTTT. Translated, it gives CASSQGELSTDTQYF.